The entry below describes one T cell receptor beta chain. Original handling: The assay estimated nucleated cells by amplifying reference gene primers. Generated by immunoSEQ multiplex PCR, the TCRdb table keeps only in-frame clones and is missing some. V and J calls plus clone size are reproduced from that table; the DNA served to infer D and trimming. The table has some 80,000 clones, almost 85% seen once. This sample stems from a study of blood T cell repertoires in COVID-19. Study-wide background: T cells, B-cell-depleted T cells, or PBMCs provided the cDNA or gDNA that served as material.

Enrollment of patients from Seattle took place during active infection, with longitudinal follow-up. The CDR3 loop spans 17 amino acids. V lost 2 bases and J lost 1; bases outside the gene matches: 4. Germline loops: CDR1 LGHNA, CDR2 YNFKEQ. The sequence was collected from a man aged 45-65 years with COVID-19, enrolled during active disease. The sample taken for sequencing was peripheral blood. The rearrangement joins TRBV4-2 to TRBJ2-3; TRBD2 aligns across 12 bases. Written as DNA, the CDR3 is TGTGCCAGCAGCCAAACTAGCGGGAGGAAGGGCACAGATACGCAGTATTTT. Translated: CASSQTSGRKGTDTQYF.